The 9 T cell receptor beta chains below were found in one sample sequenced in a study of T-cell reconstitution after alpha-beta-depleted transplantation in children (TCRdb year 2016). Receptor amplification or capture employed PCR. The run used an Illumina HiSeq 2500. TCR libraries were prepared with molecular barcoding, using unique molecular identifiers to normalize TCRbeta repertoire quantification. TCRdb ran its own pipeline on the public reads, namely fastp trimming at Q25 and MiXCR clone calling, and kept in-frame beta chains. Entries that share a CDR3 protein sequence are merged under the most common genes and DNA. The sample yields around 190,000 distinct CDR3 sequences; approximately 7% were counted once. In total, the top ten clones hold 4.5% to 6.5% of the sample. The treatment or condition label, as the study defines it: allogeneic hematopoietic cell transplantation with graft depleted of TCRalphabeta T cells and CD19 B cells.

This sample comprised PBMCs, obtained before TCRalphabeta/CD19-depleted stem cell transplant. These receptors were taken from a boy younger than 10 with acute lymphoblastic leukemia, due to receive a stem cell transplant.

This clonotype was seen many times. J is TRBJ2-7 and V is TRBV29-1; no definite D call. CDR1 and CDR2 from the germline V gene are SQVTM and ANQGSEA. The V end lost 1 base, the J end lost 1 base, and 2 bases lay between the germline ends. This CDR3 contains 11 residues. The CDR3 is CSVEASYEQYF. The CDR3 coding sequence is TGCAGCGTTGAAGCATCCTACGAGCAGTACTTC.

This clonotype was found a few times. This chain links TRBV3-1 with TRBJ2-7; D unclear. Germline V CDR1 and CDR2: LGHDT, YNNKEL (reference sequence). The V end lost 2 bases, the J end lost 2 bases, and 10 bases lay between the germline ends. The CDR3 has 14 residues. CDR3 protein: CASSQKETPYEQYF. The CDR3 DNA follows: TGTGCCAGCAGCCAAAAGGAAACTCCCTACGAGCAGTACTTC.

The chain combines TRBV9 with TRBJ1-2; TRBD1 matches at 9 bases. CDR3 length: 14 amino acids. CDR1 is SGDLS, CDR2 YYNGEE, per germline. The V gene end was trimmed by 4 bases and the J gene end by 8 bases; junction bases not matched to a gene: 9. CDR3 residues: CASSHSGQGDGYTF. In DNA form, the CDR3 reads TGTGCCAGCAGCCACTCGGGACAGGGCGACGGCTACACCTTC.

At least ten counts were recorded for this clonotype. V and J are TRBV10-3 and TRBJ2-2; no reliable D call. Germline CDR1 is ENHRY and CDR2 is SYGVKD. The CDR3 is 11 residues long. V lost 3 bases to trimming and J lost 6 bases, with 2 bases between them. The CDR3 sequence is CAISEAGELFF. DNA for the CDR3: TGTGCCATCAGTGAAGCCGGGGAGCTGTTTTTT.

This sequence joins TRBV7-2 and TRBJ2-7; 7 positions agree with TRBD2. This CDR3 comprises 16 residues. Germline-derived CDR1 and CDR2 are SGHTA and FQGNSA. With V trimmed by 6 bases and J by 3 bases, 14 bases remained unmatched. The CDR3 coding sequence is TGTGCCAGCAGTCTGGTTTGGGAGAGGGAGGGCTACGAGCAGTACTTC. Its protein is CASSLVWEREGYEQYF.

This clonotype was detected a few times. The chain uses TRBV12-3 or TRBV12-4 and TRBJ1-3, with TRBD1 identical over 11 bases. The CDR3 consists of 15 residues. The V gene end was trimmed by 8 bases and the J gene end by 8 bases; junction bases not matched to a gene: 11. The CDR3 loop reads CASPPYAGQGDTIYF. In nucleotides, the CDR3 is TGTGCCAGCCCACCTTACGCGGGACAGGGGGACACCATATATTTT.

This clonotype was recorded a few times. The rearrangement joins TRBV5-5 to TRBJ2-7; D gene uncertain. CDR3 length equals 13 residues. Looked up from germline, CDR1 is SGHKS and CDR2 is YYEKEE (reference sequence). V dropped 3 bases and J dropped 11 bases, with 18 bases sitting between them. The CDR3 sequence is CASSSDADTQEYF. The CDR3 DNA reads TGTGCCAGCAGCTCGGATGCTGACACCCAAGAGTACTTC.

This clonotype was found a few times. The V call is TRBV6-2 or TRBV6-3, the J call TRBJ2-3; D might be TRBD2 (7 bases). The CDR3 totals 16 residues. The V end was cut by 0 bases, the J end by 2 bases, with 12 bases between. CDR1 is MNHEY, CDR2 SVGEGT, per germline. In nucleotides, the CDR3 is TGTGCCAGCAGTTACTCGTTAGGGGGGGACACAGATACGCAGTATTTT. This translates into CASSYSLGGDTDTQYF.

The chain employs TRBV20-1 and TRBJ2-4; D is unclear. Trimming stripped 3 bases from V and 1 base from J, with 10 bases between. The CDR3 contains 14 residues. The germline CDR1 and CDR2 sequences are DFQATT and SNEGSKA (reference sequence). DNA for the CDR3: TGCAGTGCTAGCCCCGACCCTGCCAAAAACATTCAGTACTTC. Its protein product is CSASPDPAKNIQYF.